Below are 32 T cell receptor beta chains sequenced from a single sample in a study of blood T cell repertoires in COVID-19. Produced via immunoSEQ multiplex PCR; TCRdb's table is partial and in-frame only. In the table there are roughly 250,000 clones, approximately 80% of which are singletons. Sequenced: peripheral blood. The source of these receptors is a woman older than 75 with acute or convalescent COVID-19.

The J gene is TRBJ1-6, the V gene TRBV5-5, with unresolved D. The CDR3 spans 14 residues. Germline CDR1 is SGHKS and CDR2 is YYEKEE (reference sequence). Trimming stripped 4 bases from V and 7 bases from J, with 12 bases between. CDR3 region: CASSRAAGNSPLHF. CDR3 coding DNA: TGTGCCAGCAGCAGAGCCGCCGGGAATTCACCCCTCCACTTT.

V is TRBV10-3 and J is TRBJ1-6; the match to TRBD1 covers 9 bases. V lost 2 bases, J lost 10 bases, and 3 bases stayed unmatched. Germline V gene data show CDR1 as ENHRY and CDR2 as SYGVKD. The length of the CDR3 is 14 residues. The CDR3 here is CAISEGQGSSPLHF. As DNA, the CDR3 is TGTGCCATCAGTGAGGGACAGGGGAGCTCACCCCTCCACTTT.

The chain joins TRBV28 to TRBJ2-4, with 8 bases identical to TRBD1. The J segment lost 2 bases and the V segment lost 6 bases, leaving 21 bases of the junction unmatched. This CDR3 spans 20 amino acids. Germline-derived CDR1 and CDR2 are MDHEN and SYDVKM. CDR3 residues: CASSLLSTRDRPLPKNIQYF. DNA for the CDR3: TGTGCCAGCAGCCTTTTATCGACCCGGGACAGGCCTTTACCCAAAAACATTCAGTACTTC.

This chain links TRBV6-6 with TRBJ2-1, with 11 bases aligning to TRBD2. The CDR3 extends over 16 amino acids. The V gene end was trimmed by 8 bases and the J gene end by 6 bases; junction bases not matched to a gene: 12. The germline gives CDR1 MNHNY, CDR2 SVGAGI (reference sequence). The CDR3 DNA is TGTGCCAGCGTGACCCACTTAGCGGGGGGGATCAATGAGCAGTTCTTC. It specifies CASVTHLAGGINEQFF.

The chain employs TRBV18 and TRBJ2-3; tentative D call: TRBD2 (6 bases). Trimming shortened V by 4 bases and J by 6 bases, and 17 bases separated the two germline ends. The germline V gene encodes CDR1 KGHSH and CDR2 LQKENI. CDR3 length: 15 amino acids. The CDR3 here is CASSRPAGDSDTQYF. The CDR3 DNA follows: TGTGCCAGCTCACGTCCAGCCGGGGACTCTGATACGCAGTATTTT.

This chain links TRBV7-9 with TRBJ2-3; tentatively, D is TRBD1 (6 bases). V was pared by 5 bases and J by 2 bases, with 14 bases between. The CDR3 loop spans 15 amino acids. The germline V gene encodes CDR1 SEHNR and CDR2 FQNEAQ (reference sequence). CDR3 sequence reads: CASSPLGAVTDTQYF. The CDR3 DNA follows: TGTGCCAGCAGCCCGCTGGGGGCGGTCACAGATACGCAGTATTTT.

The table lists this clone with a count of one. Different DNA sequences within this sample yield the same CDR3. The J gene is TRBJ1-6, the V gene TRBV18; 7 nucleotides agree with TRBD1. This CDR3 spans 13 amino acids. Germline CDR1 reads KGHSH; CDR2 reads LQKENI. After removal of 3 bases from V and 7 bases from J, the junction contained 0 bases not matched to a gene. The CDR3 reads CASSPDRNSPLHF. CDR3 sequence (DNA): TGTGCCAGCTCACCGGACAGGAATTCACCCCTCCACTTT.

This sequence joins TRBV28 and TRBJ1-6, with D possibly matching TRBD1 (5 bases). Deletions cut 4 bases from V and 10 bases from J, with 17 bases between. Germline V CDR1 and CDR2: MDHEN, SYDVKM. The CDR3 consists of 15 residues. As DNA, the CDR3 is TGTGCCAGCAGTTCACTCCCAGGGATAGGGTCACCCCTCCACTTT. Translating gives CASSSLPGIGSPLHF.

The V gene is TRBV3-1 (or the pseudogene TRBV3-2), the J gene TRBJ2-1, with 13 bases fitting TRBD2. CDR1 LGHDT and CDR2 YNNKEL come from the germline V gene (reference sequence). The CDR3 consists of 16 residues. With V trimmed by 4 bases and J by 6 bases, 6 bases remained unmatched. This CDR3 reads CASSRTSGGAGNEQFF. In nucleotides, the CDR3 is TGTGCCAGCAGCCGTACTAGCGGGGGGGCCGGCAATGAGCAGTTCTTC.

Only one count was recorded for this clone. The chain links TRBV3-1 (or the pseudogene TRBV3-2) to TRBJ1-1; D is perhaps TRBD1 (5 bases). Germline V gene data show CDR1 as LGHDT and CDR2 as YNNKEL (reference sequence). The CDR3 has 14 residues. The V and J ends lost 1 base and 6 bases respectively, with 12 bases between them. The CDR3 sequence is CASSQVGGGAEAFF. CDR3 bases: TGTGCCAGCAGCCAAGTAGGAGGAGGGGCTGAAGCTTTCTTT.

The chain uses TRBV3-1 (or the pseudogene TRBV3-2) and TRBJ1-4; 8 positions agree with TRBD1. Germline V gene sequence: CDR1 LGHDT, CDR2 YNNKEL (reference sequence). V shed 6 bases and J 6 bases; nucleotides not matched to a gene: 9. The CDR3 loop spans 15 amino acids. The CDR3: CASRPRTGRYEKLFF. The CDR3 DNA reads TGTGCCAGCAGACCCCGGACAGGGAGGTATGAAAAACTGTTTTTT.

The chain carries TRBV28 and TRBJ1-2, with D possibly TRBD1 on 6 matching bases. From germline, CDR1 is MDHEN and CDR2 SYDVKM. The V end was cut by 4 bases, the J end by 0 bases, with 12 bases between. The CDR3 is 15 amino acids. This CDR3 is CASSSTGLANYGYTF. DNA of the CDR3: TGTGCCAGCAGTTCCACAGGGTTAGCTAACTATGGCTACACCTTC.

This clone appeared a single time. The V gene is TRBV3-1 (or the pseudogene TRBV3-2), the J gene TRBJ2-1, with 10 bases matching TRBD1. CDR1 and CDR2 (germline): LGHDT, YNNKEL (reference sequence). The length of the CDR3 is 15 residues. The V and J ends lost 7 bases and 7 bases, in that order; junction bases with no gene match: 10. The CDR3 DNA follows: TGTGCCAGCACATCCTCGGGACAGGGGTGGAATGAGCAGTTCTTC. The encoded protein is CASTSSGQGWNEQFF.

This chain joins TRBV5-6 and TRBJ2-4; D gene ambiguous. Trimming cost V 1 base and J 0 bases, with 8 bases left between them. The length of the CDR3 is 15 residues. Germline CDR1 and CDR2: SGHDT and YYEEEE. CDR3 in DNA: TGTGCCAGCAGCTTGACTGATCTAGCCAAAAACATTCAGTACTTC. It encodes CASSLTDLAKNIQYF.

V and J are TRBV2 and TRBJ2-5; TRBD2 might be the D (6 bases). This CDR3 has 14 amino acids. The V end lost 6 bases, the J end lost 5 bases, and 16 bases lay between the germline ends. CDR1 SNHLY and CDR2 FYNNEI come from the germline V gene. The CDR3 DNA reads as TGTGCCAGCAGAAAAAGGGGCGGGGCCGAGACCCAGTACTTC. This encodes CASRKRGGAETQYF.

The V and J genes are TRBV7-8 and TRBJ2-7; 12 nucleotides line up with TRBD1. J was trimmed by 5 bases and V by 0 bases; bases with no gene match: 5. Germline V CDR1 and CDR2: SGHVS, FQNEAQ. The CDR3 consists of 16 residues. CDR3 nucleotide sequence: TGTGCCAGCAGCTTAGCGCCAGGGACAGGGGGCGACGAGCAGTACTTC. This codes for CASSLAPGTGGDEQYF.

This clone was seen only a few times. The V call is TRBV5-4, the J call TRBJ2-7; possibly TRBD1 for D (7 bases). The germline gives CDR1 SGHNT, CDR2 YYREEE (reference sequence). V was cut by 6 bases and J by 5 bases, with 21 bases left in between. The CDR3 runs 15 residues. The CDR3 is CASTLGGRGKDEQYF. The CDR3 DNA is TGTGCCAGCACCCTCGGGGGCAGGGGGAAGGACGAGCAGTACTTC.

The CDR3 loop reads CAWSVEAVSKYSNQPQHF. CDR3 DNA sequence: TGTGCCTGGAGTGTAGAGGCTGTCAGCAAGTATAGCAATCAGCCCCAGCATTTT. V gene TRBV30 combines with J gene TRBJ1-5, with D hard to call. CDR1 is GTSNPN and CDR2 is SVGIG in the germline V gene (reference sequence). V lost 0 bases, J lost 0 bases, and 18 bases lay in between. The CDR3 contains 18 residues.

This chain uses TRBV3-1 (or the pseudogene TRBV3-2) with TRBJ2-1; weak D call: TRBD2 (5 bases). The germline gives CDR1 LGHDT, CDR2 YNNKEL (reference sequence). The CDR3 is made up of 14 amino acids. The ends were cut back, 0 bases at V and 8 bases at J, with 11 bases in the middle. CDR3 residues: CASSQEHDYDEQFF. In DNA, the CDR3 is TGTGCCAGCAGCCAAGAGCACGACTATGATGAGCAGTTCTTC.

This chain links TRBV19 with TRBJ2-7; 8 nucleotides match TRBD1. CDR3 length: 17 amino acids. Germline CDR1 LNHDA, CDR2 SQIVND (reference sequence). V gave up 4 bases and J gave up 5 bases; unmatched junction bases: 16. The CDR3 DNA follows: TGTGCCAGTAGTACCCCTCACCGGACAGGGAGTATTAACGAGCAGTACTTC. It is translated as CASSTPHRTGSINEQYF. The full variable domain, its missing parts supplied by reference TRBV19 and TRBJ2-7, is DGGITQSPKYLFRKEGQNVTLSCEQNLNHDAMYWYRQDPGQGLRLIYYSQIVNDFQKGDIAEGYSVSREKKESFPLTVTSAQKNPTAFYLCASSTPHRTGSINEQYFGPGTRLTVT.

The chain is built from TRBV29-1 and TRBJ2-1; D is undetermined. Trimming removed 5 bases at V and 8 bases at J, with 25 bases between. In germline, CDR1 is SQVTM, CDR2 ANQGSEA. The CDR3 spans 16 residues. The CDR3 bases are TGCAGCGTTCGAATGCCGGCGGCCCCTGGAATCCATGAGCAGTTCTTC. Protein sequence: CSVRMPAAPGIHEQFF.

The V gene is TRBV5-1, the J gene TRBJ1-4; TRBD1 matches 8 bases. Germline CDR1 reads SGHRS; CDR2 reads YFSETQ. There are 13 residues in the CDR3. Trimming cost V 0 bases and J 8 bases; bases outside gene matches: 0. The CDR3 region is CASSLGDREKLFF. The CDR3, as DNA: TGCGCCAGCAGCTTGGGGGACAGGGAAAAACTGTTTTTT.

The V gene is TRBV10-3, the J gene TRBJ2-7, with 13 bases identical to TRBD2. CDR3 length equals 14 residues. Germline CDR1 reads ENHRY; CDR2 reads SYGVKD. The V segment lost 6 bases and the J segment 2 bases; nucleotides outside the gene matches: 1. The CDR3 region is CAIRGTSGAYEQYF. In DNA form, the CDR3 reads TGTGCCATCAGGGGGACTAGCGGGGCCTACGAGCAGTACTTC.

The CDR3 nucleotides are TGTTCCTCTTCCGGGGGGGCATGGAATCAGCCCCAGCATTTT. Amino acid sequence: CSSSGGAWNQPQHF. The V call is TRBV19, the J call TRBJ1-5, with a weak D call TRBD1 (6 bases). Germline loops: CDR1 LNHDA, CDR2 SQIVND (reference sequence). The CDR3 spans 14 residues.

This clone was observed a single time. CDR3 amino acids: CASSPGTSGSNEQFF. CDR3 nucleotide sequence: TGCGCCAGCAGCCCCGGGACTAGCGGGTCCAATGAGCAGTTCTTC. J is TRBJ2-1 and V is TRBV5-1; 12 bases match TRBD2. The CDR3 runs 15 residues. Germline V gene lookup returns CDR1 SGHRS and CDR2 YFSETQ. The junction had 5 bases not matched to a gene; V was cut back by 4 bases and J by 6 bases.

This chain joins TRBV19 and TRBJ1-5; D is possibly TRBD1 (5 bases). Trimming took off 5 bases at V and 0 bases at J, with 17 bases between the two ends. Germline assignment: CDR1 LNHDA and CDR2 SQIVND (reference sequence). The CDR3 length is 17 residues. This chain's CDR3 is CASSSFGGGYSNQPQHF. CDR3 bases: TGTGCCAGTAGTTCTTTCGGGGGTGGCTATAGCAATCAGCCCCAGCATTTT.

This rearrangement joins TRBV7-6 to TRBJ2-1; 8 nucleotides line up with TRBD1. The CDR3 extends over 13 amino acids. Germline V gene data show CDR1 as SGHVS and CDR2 as FNYEAQ. V was pared by 1 base and J by 10 bases, with 3 bases of the junction left unmatched. The CDR3 region is CASSLVRDREQFF. CDR3 nucleotides: TGTGCCAGCAGCTTAGTGCGGGACAGGGAGCAGTTCTTC. Full variable domain (missing parts from reference TRBV7-6 and TRBJ2-1): GAGVSQSPRYKVTKRGQDVALRCDPISGHVSLYWYRQALGQGPEFLTYFNYEAQQDKSGLPNDRFSAERPEGSISTLTIQRTEQRDSAMYRCASSLVRDREQFFGPGTRLTVL.

The table lists this clone with a few counts. The chain joins TRBV30 to TRBJ1-4; 9 bases are a match to TRBD1. The germline V gene has CDR1 GTSNPN and CDR2 SVGIG (reference sequence). V lost 3 bases and J lost 7; bases outside the gene matches: 9. The CDR3 has 15 amino acids. For the CDR3, the DNA is TGTGCCTGGAGGGCGGACAGGGGTTATGGTGAAAAACTGTTTTTT. It encodes CAWRADRGYGEKLFF. The full variable domain, with the rest looked up from reference TRBV30 and TRBJ1-4, is SQTIHQWPATLVQPVGSPLSLECTVEGTSNPNLYWYRQAAGRGLQLLFYSVGIGQISSEVPQNLSASRPQDRQFILSSKKLLLSDSGFYLCAWRADRGYGEKLFFGSGTQLSVL.

The chain has TRBV11-2 and TRBJ2-5; 10 bases align to TRBD1. V lost 3 bases, J lost 4 bases, and 5 bases stayed unmatched. CDR1 and CDR2 from the germline V gene are SGHAT and FQNNGV. This CDR3 region has 15 residues. The CDR3 loop is CASSFPDRGLETQYF. The CDR3 coding sequence is TGTGCCAGCAGCTTCCCCGACAGGGGGCTAGAGACCCAGTACTTC. Full variable domain (remainder filled in from reference TRBV11-2 and TRBJ2-5): EAGVAQSPRYKIIEKRQSVAFWCNPISGHATLYWYQQILGQGPKLLIQFQNNGVVDDSQLPKDRFSAERLKGVDSTLKIQPAKLEDSAVYLCASSFPDRGLETQYFGPGTRLLVL.

There are a few counts of this clone. This chain joins TRBV7-2 and TRBJ1-1, with 7 bases matching TRBD1. Germline V gene data show CDR1 as SGHTA and CDR2 as FQGNSA. The CDR3 covers 15 residues. With V trimmed by 5 bases and J by 2 bases, 8 bases remained unmatched. The CDR3, as DNA: TGTGCCAGCAGCCTCTCCGGGACAGCAAACACTGAAGCTTTCTTT. Protein product: CASSLSGTANTEAFF. The full variable domain, with the rest looked up from reference TRBV7-2 and TRBJ1-1, is GAGVSQSPSNKVTEKGKDVELRCDPISGHTALYWYRQSLGQGLEFLIYFQGNSAPDKSGLPSDRFSAERTGGSVSTLTIQRTQQEDSAVYLCASSLSGTANTEAFFGQGTRLTVV.

The J gene is TRBJ1-1, the V gene TRBV6-5; 7 nucleotides agree with TRBD1. J was trimmed by 7 bases and V by 8 bases; bases with no gene match: 10. CDR3 length equals 13 residues. Germline V gives CDR1 MNHEY, CDR2 SVGAGI. The CDR3 nucleotides are TGTGCCAGCTCGTGGGTAGGGGGCGATGAAGCTTTCTTT. Its translation: CASSWVGGDEAFF.

This chain links TRBV3-1 (or the pseudogene TRBV3-2) with TRBJ2-3; D is perhaps TRBD2 (5 bases). Deletions cut 1 base from V and 7 bases from J, with 9 bases between. This CDR3 has 13 residues. CDR1 is LGHDT and CDR2 is YNNKEL in the germline V gene (reference sequence). The CDR3 nucleotides are TGTGCCAGCAGCCAAGGCGGGTCATATACGCAGTATTTT. It is translated as CASSQGGSYTQYF.